Below, one T cell receptor (beta chain) is given with its context. Its target is unknown. The data are from a study of cytomegalovirus exposure and HLA in healthy donors. About the study: Across a few hundred genotyped donors, roughly 85% landed in the Caucasian-associated ancestry cluster.

Study-wide points: There were fewer than 200 TCR beta chains listed as cytomegalovirus-associated. Sequencing had likely introduced a cluster of highly shared sequence variants as an artifact.

Use of 60 Vbeta and 13 Jbeta primers characterized the PCR. In the original analysis: Approximately 11 million of tens of millions of unique TCR beta chains were shared, per a later count. Assay: immunoSEQ multiplex PCR; the TCRdb copy retains only in-frame clones and omits some. V, J and clone size derive from that table, while D and trimming were established from the DNA sequence. This sample has 130,000 to 150,000 clones, with under 85% found just once. The sequence was collected from a woman aged 40 to 50 in good health and CMV-seropositive. Sequencing was carried out using PBMCs.

CDR3 sequence (DNA): TGCGCCAGCAGCCAAGCTAAGGGAGGGGCGGGGCCGGACACTGAAGCTTTCTTT. This encodes CASSQAKGGAGPDTEAFF. The chain recombines TRBV4-1 with TRBJ1-1, with D possibly being TRBD1 (5 bases). CDR1 is MGHRA, CDR2 YSYEKL, per germline. The CDR3 is 18 amino acids. V shed 1 base and J shed 3 bases, with 21 bases lying between them.